The T cell receptor beta chain described here comes from a study of graft-versus-host responses after intestinal transplantation (dated by TCRdb to about 2021). Some background on the complete study: Recipients received multivisceral, liver-intestinal, or isolated intestinal transplants. Instead of going to the commercial service, samples from a few later patients were sequenced in-house on an Illumina MiSeq and processed with MiXCR. A peak of at least 4% donor T cells among recipient peripheral blood mononuclear cells was the definition used for donor T cell macrochimerism. Anti-thymocyte globulin induction was given to all recipients, followed by maintenance tacrolimus and steroids for 2 to 4 years. To identify alloreactive clones, pre-transplant mixed lymphocyte reaction products were sequenced and compared with unstimulated pre-transplant donor and recipient T cells. The cohort enrolled 20 to 30 intestinal transplant recipients including one retransplant, and 3 patients lacking pretransplant specimens were excluded. After intestinal transplantation, graft-versus-host and host-versus-graft alloreactive T cell clones in the graft, circulation and bone marrow were tracked using bulk TCR-beta CDR3 sequencing.

In the germline V gene, CDR1 corresponds to SGHVS and CDR2 to FNYEAQ. The CDR3 sequence holds 18 residues, the cysteine and phenylalanine included. The DNA shown is the 54-base CDR3, in frame from base 1. V loses 5 bases at its end and J loses 2 bases; junction bases beyond the gene matches: 12. Libraries were constructed by the immunoSEQ multiplex PCR assay. For most patients, genomic DNA was isolated with the Qiagen DNeasy Blood and Tissue Kit and sent frozen to Adaptive Biotechnologies for TCR sequencing. Adaptive Biotechnologies carried out high-throughput TCR-beta CDR3 sequencing of genomic DNA for most patients. The paper's processing steps were these. TCR sequencing data were retrieved from Adaptive's ImmunoSEQ software for more than 15 patients, whereas three other patients were processed with MiXCR and VDJtools. CD4 versus CD8 sorting errors were corrected by removing sequences found in both subsets at a frequency ratio below 5:1. CDR3 nucleotide sequences shared by donor and recipient were removed because the origin of these sequences could not be assigned. To count as alloreactive, a clone needed at least 2-fold expansion over unstimulated cells and a minimum CFSE-low frequency of 0.002% (template counts) or 0.001% (read counts). Clones were considered mappable if detected in sequenced pre-transplant spleen, lymph node, or MLR CFSE-low populations of the donor or recipient. Cumulative frequency of alloreactive clones was calculated as a percentage of all sequences weighted by copy number. TCRdb re-hosts the immuneACCESS table, in-frame sequences only. Its copies lack some clones; in the studies checked, an unresolved V gene accounts for under half of them, and the cause for the rest is not known. V and J calls and clone size come straight from that table; D and trimming were deduced from the DNA. The sample table records about 85,000 clones; approximately 89% of these occur just once. The ten largest clones add up to about 7.3% of the sample.

About this clone itself: Its antigen is currently not known. Base quality data are lacking; no much larger clone is found one base away.

According to the study, the label for this sample's time point signals: cells obtained before transplantation from donor or recipient. CD3+CD4+ and CD3+CD8+ populations were FACS-sorted from unstimulated pre-transplant donor and recipient cells taken from spleen or lymph nodes. Overall study results and their limits: GvH clones were detected in recipient bone marrow, and some appeared earlier in ileal mucosa or blood, consistent with an intestinal mucosal origin. The conclusions were limited by the relatively low number and heterogeneity of the intestinal transplant patients. Patients with donor T cell macrochimerism had high GvH to HvG T cell clonal ratios in their allografts. Early after transplant, declines in HvG clones were associated with peak levels of circulating GvH clones.

The sample was unstimulated CD8+ T cells sorted from spleen or lymph node cells, taken before transplant. The rearranged chain carries TRBV7-6 and TRBJ2-3; 11 central bases correspond to TRBD2. The TCR originated in a human donor who was the organ donor for an intestinal transplant. The bases are TGTGCCAGCAGCGGTCCCGCCGGGACTAGCGGCTTCACAGATACGCAGTATTTT. The resulting protein is CASSGPAGTSGFTDTQYF.